This is a list of T cell receptor beta chains from one sample in a study of T cells in tuberculosis. Produced via immunoSEQ multiplex PCR; TCRdb's table is partial and in-frame only. The sample carries some 30,000 clones, 92% recorded once. Sequencing was performed on PBMCs. The receptors stem from a donor between 10 and 35 years old with latent tuberculosis or without tuberculosis infection. Some clones in this sample may be carry-over from other donors' samples. Each CDR3 is given with its conserved first and last residue. D genes are given only for firm matches. Size is stated for part of the rows, as once, few or many counts, or as a class when the clone is expanded.

CDR3 protein | CDR3 DNA | clone size | V gene | D gene | J gene
CASGQLETQYF | TGTGCCAGCGGACAGCTGGAGACCCAGTACTTC | once | TRBV5-4 | . | TRBJ2-5
CASSPWGGKNTEAFF | TGTGCCAGCAGCCCGTGGGGGGGCAAGAACACTGAAGCTTTCTTT | . | TRBV28 | . | TRBJ1-1
CASSFGQGRLYEQYF | TGTGCCAGCAGCTTCGGACAGGGGCGCCTCTACGAGCAGTACTTC | . | TRBV7-6 | TRBD1 | TRBJ2-7
CSARTSGEQYF | TGCAGTGCGAGGACTTCGGGGGAGCAGTACTTC | . | TRBV20-1 | . | TRBJ2-7
CASSLDRGPGTEAFF | TGTGCCAGCAGCTTAGACAGGGGGCCGGGAACTGAAGCTTTCTTT | . | TRBV11-2 | TRBD1 | TRBJ1-1
CASSETIFSYEQYF | TGTGCCAGCAGTGAGACTATATTTTCCTACGAGCAGTACTTC | . | TRBV2 | . | TRBJ2-7
CASSVEQSYEQYF | TGTGCCAGCAGTGTCGAACAGTCCTACGAGCAGTACTTC | . | TRBV2 | . | TRBJ2-7
CAWSEGLAGSSPYF | TGTGCCTGGAGTGAGGGGCTAGCGGGCTCTTCCCCGTACTTC | . | TRBV30 | TRBD2 | TRBJ2-4
CASSLRTGSSTDTQYF | TGTGCCAGCAGCTTACGGACAGGGTCGAGCACAGATACGCAGTATTTT | once | TRBV7-8 | TRBD1 | TRBJ2-3
CASTPTVRTEAFF | TGTGCCAGCACTCCGACAGTGCGGACTGAAGCTTTCTTT | . | TRBV2 | . | TRBJ1-1
CASSDPALGVDYGYTF | TGTGCCAGCAGTGATCCCGCCCTAGGGGTGGACTATGGCTACACCTTC | . | TRBV6-1 | . | TRBJ1-2
CASSAPTGLSGYTF | TGTGCCAGTAGTGCCCCCACAGGGTTAAGTGGCTACACCTTC | . | TRBV19 | . | TRBJ1-2
CASSVTGAPAQHF | TGTGCCAGCAGCGTGACAGGGGCTCCCGCCCAGCATTTT | . | TRBV5-5 | TRBD1 | TRBJ1-5
CASSPRDGQFRNTIYF | TGCGCCAGCAGCCCTCGGGATGGACAGTTCAGAAACACCATATATTTT | once | TRBV4-1 | . | TRBJ1-3
CASSLGLAGEDTQYF | TGTGCCAGCAGTTTAGGTCTAGCGGGAGAGGATACGCAGTATTTT | . | TRBV27 | TRBD2 | TRBJ2-3
CAAGTSGAPDTQYF | TGTGCCGCCGGGACTAGCGGGGCCCCAGATACGCAGTATTTT | . | TRBV19 | TRBD2 | TRBJ2-3
CASSKASRVGQPQHF | TGTGCCAGCAGCAAAGCGTCCAGGGTGGGTCAGCCCCAGCATTTT | . | TRBV21-1 | . | TRBJ1-5
CASSELAGAGEQFF | TGCGCCAGCAGTGAACTAGCGGGGGCAGGGGAGCAGTTCTTC | . | TRBV10-1 | TRBD2 | TRBJ2-1
CASSLAGPVNYGYTF | TGTGCCAGCAGTTTGGCAGGTCCCGTTAACTATGGCTACACCTTC | once | TRBV6-6 | . | TRBJ1-2
CATYGEGNTGELFF | TGTGCCACCTACGGGGAAGGGAACACCGGGGAGCTGTTTTTT | . | TRBV15 | . | TRBJ2-2
CASSPTGAYEQYF | TGCGCCAGCAGTCCTACAGGGGCCTACGAGCAGTACTTC | . | TRBV5-1 | TRBD1 | TRBJ2-7
CASSPRDSSYEQYF | TGTGCCAGCAGCCCCCGGGACAGCTCCTACGAGCAGTACTTC | . | TRBV13 | TRBD1 | TRBJ2-7
CASSIRLQGIGMNTEAFF | TGTGCCAGTAGTATCCGTCTACAGGGGATAGGCATGAACACTGAAGCTTTCTTT | . | TRBV19 | TRBD1 | TRBJ1-1
CASSQTAEETQYF | TGCGCCAGCAGTCAAACCGCGGAGGAGACCCAGTACTTC | . | TRBV10-2 | . | TRBJ2-5
CASSEAGGMAPLHF | TGCGCCAGCAGTGAGGCCGGGGGAATGGCACCCCTCCACTTT | . | TRBV10-1 | . | TRBJ1-6
CASSPTGGTNEKLFF | TGCGCCAGCAGCCCGACAGGGGGAACTAATGAAAAACTGTTTTTT | . | TRBV5-1 | TRBD1 | TRBJ1-4
CASSLGQVSTDTQYF | TGCGCCAGCAGCTTGGGACAGGTTAGCACAGATACGCAGTATTTT | . | TRBV5-1 | . | TRBJ2-3
CASSYWSANTGELFF | TGTGCCAGCAGTTATTGGAGCGCGAACACCGGGGAGCTGTTTTTT | . | TRBV6-5 | . | TRBJ2-2
CAGTRSNLVATDTQYF | TGTGCCGGGACTAGGTCCAACCTCGTCGCGACAGATACGCAGTATTTT | few | TRBV2 | TRBD2 | TRBJ2-3
CASSEDVGGTGSYEQYF | TGCGCCAGCAGCGAGGATGTCGGGGGGACAGGGTCCTACGAGCAGTACTTC | . | TRBV5-1 | TRBD1 | TRBJ2-7